What follows is one T cell receptor (beta chain) and its context. V gave up 5 bases and J gave up 3 bases, with 11 bases separating them. The germline gives CDR1 LNHDA, CDR2 SQIVND (reference sequence). The CDR3 runs to 14 residues. Original methodology: Nucleated cell counts were estimated from reference gene primer amplification. The table came from immunoSEQ multiplex PCR; TCRdb's copy has only in-frame clones and leaves some out. The DNA was the basis for D and trimming; V, J and clone size are from that table. The repertoire holds 81,000 or so clones, with 80% to 95% as singletons. These data are taken from a study of blood T cell repertoires in COVID-19.

The sequence was obtained from a woman aged 55-75 years with active COVID-19. The specimen sequenced was peripheral blood. The chain uses TRBV19 and TRBJ2-1, with a possible D match to TRBD1 (5 bases). Here the CDR3 DNA reads TGTGCCAGTAGTCCAGCCAGGGACTACAATGAGCAGTTCTTC. It yields the protein CASSPARDYNEQFF.